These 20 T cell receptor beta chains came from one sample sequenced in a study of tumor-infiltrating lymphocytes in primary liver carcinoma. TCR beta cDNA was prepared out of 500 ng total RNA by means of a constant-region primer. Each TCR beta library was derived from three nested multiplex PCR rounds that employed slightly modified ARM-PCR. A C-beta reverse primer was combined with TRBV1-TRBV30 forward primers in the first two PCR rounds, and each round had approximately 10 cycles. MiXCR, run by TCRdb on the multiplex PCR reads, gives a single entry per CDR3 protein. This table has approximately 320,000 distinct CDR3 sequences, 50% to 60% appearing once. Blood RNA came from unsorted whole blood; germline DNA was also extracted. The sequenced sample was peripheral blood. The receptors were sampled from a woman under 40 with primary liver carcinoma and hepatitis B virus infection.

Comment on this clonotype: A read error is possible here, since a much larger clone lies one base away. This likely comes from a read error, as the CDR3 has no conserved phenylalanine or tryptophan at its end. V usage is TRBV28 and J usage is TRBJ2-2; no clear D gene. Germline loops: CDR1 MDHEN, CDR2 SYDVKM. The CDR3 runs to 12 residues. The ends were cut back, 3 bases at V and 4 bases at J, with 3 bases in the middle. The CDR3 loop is CASSFSTGELFL. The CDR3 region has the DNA TGTGCCAGCAGTTTCAGCACCGGGGAGCTGTTTTTA.

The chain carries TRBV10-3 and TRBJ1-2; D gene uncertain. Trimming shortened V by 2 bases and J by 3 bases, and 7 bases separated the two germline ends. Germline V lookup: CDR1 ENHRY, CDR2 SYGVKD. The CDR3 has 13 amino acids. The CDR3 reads CAISEGRDYGYTF. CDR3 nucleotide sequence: TGTGCCATCAGTGAGGGGCGGGACTATGGCTACACCTTC.

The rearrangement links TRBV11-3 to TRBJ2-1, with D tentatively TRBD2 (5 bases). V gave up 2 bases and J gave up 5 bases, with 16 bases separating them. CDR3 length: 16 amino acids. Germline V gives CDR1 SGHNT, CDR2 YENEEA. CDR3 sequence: CASSLNLSGSHNEQFF. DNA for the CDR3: TGTGCCAGCAGCTTAAATCTGAGTGGGAGTCACAATGAGCAGTTCTTC.

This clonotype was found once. The CDR3 reads CASSVPVAGNSYNEQFF. The DNA of the CDR3 is TGTGCCAGCAGTGTGCCCGTAGCGGGGAACTCCTACAATGAGCAGTTCTTC. The chain employs TRBV6-6 and TRBJ2-1; TRBD2 matches at 8 bases. Trimming at V came to 5 bases and at J to 0 bases, leaving 9 bases not matched to a gene. This CDR3 comprises 17 residues. CDR1 and CDR2 (germline): MNHNY, SVGAGI (reference sequence).

The CDR3 DNA follows: TGCAGCGTTGAAGACCAGAAGAGAGCGGGAGTTAAGAACATTCAGTACTTC. Protein: CSVEDQKRAGVKNIQYF. The V gene is TRBV29-1, the J gene TRBJ2-4, with 8 nucleotides matching TRBD2. Trimming at V came to 0 bases and at J to 7 bases, leaving 14 bases not matched to a gene. The CDR3 covers 17 residues. Germline V gene sequence: CDR1 SQVTM, CDR2 ANQGSEA.

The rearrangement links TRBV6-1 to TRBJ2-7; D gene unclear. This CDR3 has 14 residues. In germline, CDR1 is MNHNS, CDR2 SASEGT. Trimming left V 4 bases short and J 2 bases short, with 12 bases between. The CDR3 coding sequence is TGTGCCAGCAGTGTGACGGTCCCCCCCTACGAGCAGTACTTC. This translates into CASSVTVPPYEQYF.

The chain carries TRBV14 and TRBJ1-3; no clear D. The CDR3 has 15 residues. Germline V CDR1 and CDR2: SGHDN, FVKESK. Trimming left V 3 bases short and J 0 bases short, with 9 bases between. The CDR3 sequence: CASSHAGLSGNTIYF. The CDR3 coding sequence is TGTGCCAGCAGCCATGCAGGCCTCTCTGGAAACACCATATATTTT.

The CDR3 sequence: CASSYGQPARYYGYTF. CDR3 DNA: TGTGCCAGCAGTTACGGGCAGCCCGCGCGGTACTATGGCTACACCTTC. The J gene is TRBJ1-2, the V gene TRBV6-6; D is unclear. Germline CDR1 and CDR2: MNHNY and SVGAGI (reference sequence). The V gene lost 2 bases and the J gene lost 3 bases, with 16 bases spanning the gap. This CDR3 has 16 residues.

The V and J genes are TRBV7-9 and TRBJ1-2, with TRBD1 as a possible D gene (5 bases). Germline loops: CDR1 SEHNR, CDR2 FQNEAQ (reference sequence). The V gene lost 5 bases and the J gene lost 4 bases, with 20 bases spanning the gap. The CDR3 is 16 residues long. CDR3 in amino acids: CASSPRGGSSFYGYTF. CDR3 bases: TGTGCCAGCAGCCCTCGGGGGGGGTCCTCCTTCTATGGCTACACCTTC.

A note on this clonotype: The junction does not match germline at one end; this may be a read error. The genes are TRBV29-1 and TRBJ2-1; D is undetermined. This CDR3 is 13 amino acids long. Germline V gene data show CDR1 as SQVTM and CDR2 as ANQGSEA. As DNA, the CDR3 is TGCGGCGTGAGCCACAGCTCCTACAATGAGCAGTTCTTC. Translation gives CGVSHSSYNEQFF.

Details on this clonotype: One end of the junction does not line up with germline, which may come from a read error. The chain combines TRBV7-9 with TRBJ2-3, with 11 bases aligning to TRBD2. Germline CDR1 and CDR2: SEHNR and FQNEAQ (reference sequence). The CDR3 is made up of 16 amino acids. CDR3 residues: CANSPLAGVEADTQYF. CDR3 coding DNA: TGTGCCAACAGCCCACTAGCGGGAGTCGAGGCAGATACGCAGTATTTT.

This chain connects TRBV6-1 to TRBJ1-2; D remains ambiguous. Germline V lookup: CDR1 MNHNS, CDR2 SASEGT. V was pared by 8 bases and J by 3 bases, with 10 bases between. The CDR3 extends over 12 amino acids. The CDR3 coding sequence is TGTGCCAGCCGGGCCGCAGACTATGGCTACACCTTC. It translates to CASRAADYGYTF.

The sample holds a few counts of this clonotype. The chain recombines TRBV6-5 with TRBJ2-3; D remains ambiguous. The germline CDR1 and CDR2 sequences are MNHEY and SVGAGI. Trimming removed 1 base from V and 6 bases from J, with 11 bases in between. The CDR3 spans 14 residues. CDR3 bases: TGTGCCAGCAGTTACTTTTCGTCTTCGGATACGCAGTATTTT. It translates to CASSYFSSSDTQYF.

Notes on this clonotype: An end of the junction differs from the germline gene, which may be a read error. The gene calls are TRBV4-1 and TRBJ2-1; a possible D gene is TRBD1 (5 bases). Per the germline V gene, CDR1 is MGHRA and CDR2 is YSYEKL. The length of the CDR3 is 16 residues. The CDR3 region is CTSSPTGRGIISEQFF. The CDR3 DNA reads TGCACCAGCAGCCCCACAGGTAGGGGAATCATCAGTGAGCAGTTCTTC.

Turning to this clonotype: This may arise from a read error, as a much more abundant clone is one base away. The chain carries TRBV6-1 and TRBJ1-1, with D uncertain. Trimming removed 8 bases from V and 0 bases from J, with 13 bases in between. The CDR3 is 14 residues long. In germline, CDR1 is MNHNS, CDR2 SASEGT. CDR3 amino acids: CASRKDAMNTEAFF. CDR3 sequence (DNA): TGTGCCAGCCGTAAAGATGCGATGAACACTGAAGCTTTCTTT.

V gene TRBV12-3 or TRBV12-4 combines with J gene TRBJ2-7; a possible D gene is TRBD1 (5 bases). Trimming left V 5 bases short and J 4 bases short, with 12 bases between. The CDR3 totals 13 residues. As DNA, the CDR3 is TGTGCCAGCAGTCTAAGACAGCCGTACGAGCAGTACTTC. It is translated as CASSLRQPYEQYF.

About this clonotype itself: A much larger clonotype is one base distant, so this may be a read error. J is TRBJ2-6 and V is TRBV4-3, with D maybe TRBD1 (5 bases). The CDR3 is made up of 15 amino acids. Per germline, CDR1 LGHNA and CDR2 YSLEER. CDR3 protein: CASSQGSSGANILTF. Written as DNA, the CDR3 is TGTGCCAGCAGCCAGGGTTCGTCTGGGGCCAACATCCTGACTTTC.

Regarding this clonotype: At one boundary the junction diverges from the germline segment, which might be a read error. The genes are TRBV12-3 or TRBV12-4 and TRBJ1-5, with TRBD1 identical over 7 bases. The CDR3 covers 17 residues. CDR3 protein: CASSPGGRAGGNQPRHF. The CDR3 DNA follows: TGTGCCAGCAGTCCAGGGGGTAGGGCTGGCGGCAATCAGCCCCGGCATTTT.

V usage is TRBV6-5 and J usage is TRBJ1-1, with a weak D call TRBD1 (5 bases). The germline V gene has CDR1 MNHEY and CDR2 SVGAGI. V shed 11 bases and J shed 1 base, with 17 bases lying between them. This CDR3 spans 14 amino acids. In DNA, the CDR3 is TGTGCCTGCTTTAGACCGGGACCGAACACTGAAGCTTTCTTT. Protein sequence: CACFRPGPNTEAFF.

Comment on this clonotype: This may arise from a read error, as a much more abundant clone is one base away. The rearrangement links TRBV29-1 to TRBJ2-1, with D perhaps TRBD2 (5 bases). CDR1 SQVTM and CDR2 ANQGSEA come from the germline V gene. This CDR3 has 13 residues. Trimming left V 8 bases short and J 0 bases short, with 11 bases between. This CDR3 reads CSILSGSYNEQFF. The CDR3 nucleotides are TGCAGCATTCTGAGCGGCTCCTACAATGAGCAGTTCTTC.